The present TCR beta chain was sequenced within a study of T-cell memory formation after mild COVID-19. Study-wide context: Each donor largely had its own TCR clusters.

MiXCR, run by TCRdb on the 5' RACE reads, gives a single entry per CDR3 protein. The profile shows some 350,000 distinct CDR3 sequences, about 15% of them singletons. Whole-study results and caveats: Nothing showed for sure that second-wave clones peaking on day 37 were SARS-CoV-2 specific. That cross-reactive memory joined was suggested by some responding clones appearing in pre-infection memory.

V shed 6 bases, J shed 7 bases, and the junction held 8 bases outside the gene matches. The CDR3 is made up of 15 amino acids. The sample holds a few counts of this clonotype. Its specificity is unknown. This receptor was obtained from a man between 18 and 35 years old who had mild COVID-19 (a few samples of this study predate the infection). Cell type and time point are not known. Sequenced input: PBMCs or a T cell subset sorted from them (not recorded which). This chain joins TRBV12-3 or TRBV12-4 and TRBJ1-6; 8 bases line up with TRBD1. CDR3 residues: CASSLTGVGNSPLHF. In DNA form, the CDR3 reads TGTGCCAGCAGCTTGACAGGGGTCGGCAATTCACCCCTCCACTTT.